Presented here are 26 T cell receptor beta chains from one specimen sequenced in a study of cytomegalovirus exposure and HLA in healthy donors. The PCR contained 60 Vbeta and 13 Jbeta primers. Method: immunoSEQ multiplex PCR; TCRdb's copy keeps in-frame clones and lacks some. The repertoire includes under 200,000 clones, approximately 80% of them detected once, and 2.2% sits in the top ten. Sequences were obtained from PBMCs. Receptors originate from a man over 45 in good health and CMV-seropositive.

The rearrangement uses TRBV5-1 and TRBJ2-7, with 7 bases fitting TRBD1. This CDR3 comprises 15 residues. The J segment lost 6 bases and the V segment lost 0 bases, leaving 9 bases of the junction unmatched. Germline loops: CDR1 SGHRS, CDR2 YFSETQ. CDR3 sequence: CASSLVAGGFAEQYF. DNA of the CDR3: TGCGCCAGCAGCTTGGTGGCAGGGGGTTTTGCCGAGCAGTACTTC.

V usage is TRBV27 and J usage is TRBJ2-1, with TRBD1 identical over 7 bases. Germline assignment: CDR1 MNHEY and CDR2 SMNVEV (reference sequence). V lost 10 bases to trimming and J lost 5 bases; unmatched junction nucleotides: 8. This CDR3 has 13 amino acids. The CDR3, as DNA: TGTGCCACCGAAGACAGGGACCACAATGAGCAGTTCTTC. Its protein is CATEDRDHNEQFF.

This chain connects TRBV5-1 to TRBJ2-7; 8 bases agree with TRBD1. The length of the CDR3 is 16 residues. Per germline, CDR1 SGHRS and CDR2 YFSETQ. Trimming cost V 0 bases and J 3 bases; bases outside gene matches: 8. CDR3 sequence reads: CASSLEAGGGSYEQYF. The CDR3 region has the DNA TGCGCCAGCAGCTTGGAGGCAGGGGGCGGAAGCTACGAGCAGTACTTC.

This rearrangement joins TRBV7-9 to TRBJ1-4; a possible D gene is TRBD1 (5 bases). The germline gives CDR1 SEHNR, CDR2 FQNEAQ (reference sequence). V lost 1 base and J 8 bases, leaving 5 bases between the germline ends. CDR3 size: 12 residues. The CDR3 spells CASSLEGEKLFF. CDR3 coding DNA: TGTGCCAGCAGCTTAGAGGGGGAAAAACTGTTTTTT.

Note on this clone: Relative to the germline gene, one junction end is altered; a read error may explain this. The chain couples TRBV11-2 to TRBJ2-1, with TRBD1 matching 10 bases. This CDR3 region has 15 residues. Germline CDR1 and CDR2: SGHAT and FQNNGV. The CDR3: CAGSSGQGAYNEQFF. In DNA form, the CDR3 reads TGTGCCGGCAGCTCCGGACAGGGGGCCTACAATGAGCAGTTCTTC.

V usage is TRBV4-1 and J usage is TRBJ2-2; D may be TRBD2 (5 bases). Germline lookup yields CDR1 MGHRA and CDR2 YSYEKL. Between the trimmed V and J ends, which lost 3 bases and 2 bases, there was a span of 7 bases. CDR3 size: 14 residues. CDR3 residues: CASSHGGNTGELFF. The CDR3 DNA reads as TGCGCCAGCAGCCACGGAGGAAACACCGGGGAGCTGTTTTTT.

This chain uses TRBV27 with TRBJ2-7; 8 bases are a match to TRBD1. This CDR3 comprises 15 residues. CDR1 is MNHEY and CDR2 is SMNVEV in the germline V gene (reference sequence). V lost 0 bases and J lost 5; bases outside the gene matches: 6. This CDR3 reads CASSLSTGELNEQYF. CDR3 nucleotide sequence: TGTGCCAGCAGTTTATCGACAGGGGAGTTGAACGAGCAGTACTTC.

The genes are TRBV27 and TRBJ2-5; D unresolved. CDR3 length equals 12 residues. Trimming stripped 8 bases from V and 4 bases from J, with 11 bases between. Germline V gene data show CDR1 as MNHEY and CDR2 as SMNVEV (reference sequence). CDR3 residues: CASGSLGETQYF. CDR3 nucleotides: TGTGCCAGCGGCTCCCTAGGAGAGACCCAGTACTTC.

The chain is built from TRBV5-1 and TRBJ2-5; 8 positions match TRBD1. This CDR3 comprises 15 residues. The ends lost 5 bases at V and 6 bases at J; junction bases unmatched: 12. Germline CDR1 reads SGHRS; CDR2 reads YFSETQ. CDR3 sequence (DNA): TGCGCCAGCAGGTTGAGACAGGGGACCGTGAAGACCCAGTACTTC. This gives the protein CASRLRQGTVKTQYF.

The genes are TRBV4-2 and TRBJ2-3; 9 positions agree with TRBD2. The CDR3 is 17 amino acids. CDR1 is LGHNA, CDR2 YNFKEQ, per germline. Trimming cost V 0 bases and J 1 base; bases outside gene matches: 5. In nucleotides, the CDR3 is TGTGCCAGCAGCCAAGATCAGGCTAGCGGGGGCACAGATACGCAGTATTTT. It specifies CASSQDQASGGTDTQYF.

Here the CDR3 DNA reads TGTGCCAGCAGAGAACTAGCGGGCTCCCCAAGTGGGCAGTTCTTC. Encoded protein: CASRELAGSPSGQFF. This rearrangement joins TRBV2 to TRBJ2-1; TRBD2 matches 9 bases. Trimming cost V 6 bases and J 12 bases; bases outside gene matches: 15. The CDR3 is 15 amino acids. Germline V gene data show CDR1 as SNHLY and CDR2 as FYNNEI.

J is TRBJ1-1 and V is TRBV10-3; tentatively, D is TRBD1 (6 bases). This CDR3 is 14 amino acids long. Deletions cut 6 bases from V and 7 bases from J, with 18 bases between. CDR1 is ENHRY and CDR2 is SYGVKD in the germline V gene. CDR3 nucleotides: TGTGCCATCAGGAGGACAGACGTAACAGATGAAGCTTTCTTT. Protein sequence: CAIRRTDVTDEAFF.

Comments on this clone: The identical CDR3 is also encoded by other nucleotide sequences in the sample. The chain couples TRBV5-4 to TRBJ1-6, with TRBD1 matching over 8 bases. The CDR3 runs to 15 residues. Per the germline V gene, CDR1 is SGHNT and CDR2 is YYREEE (reference sequence). Losses at the gene ends were 0 bases for V and 13 bases for J; bases not matched to a gene: 9. The CDR3 spells CASSLGGQARSPLHF. The CDR3 DNA sequence: TGTGCCAGCAGCTTGGGGGGACAGGCTCGATCCCCCCTCCACTTT. Using reference TRBV5-4 and TRBJ1-6 for the parts outside the CDR3, the full variable domain is ETGVTQSPTHLIKTRGQQVTLRCSSQSGHNTVSWYQQALGQGPQFIFQYYREEENGRGNFPPRFSGLQFPNYSSELNVNALELDDSALYLCASSLGGQARSPLHFGNGTRLTVT.

The rearrangement uses TRBV2 and TRBJ2-2, with 8 bases that match TRBD1. Per germline, CDR1 SNHLY and CDR2 FYNNEI. V shed 5 bases, J shed 7 bases, and the junction held 12 bases outside the gene matches. There are 16 residues in the CDR3. Here the CDR3 reads CASSSIQGARGGELFF. As DNA, the CDR3 is TGTGCCAGCAGTAGTATTCAGGGGGCGCGGGGCGGGGAGCTGTTTTTT.

The rearrangement joins TRBV30 to TRBJ1-2; D is undetermined. The germline V gene has CDR1 GTSNPN and CDR2 SVGIG (reference sequence). Trimming took off 5 bases at V and 8 bases at J, with 15 bases between the two ends. The CDR3 contains 12 residues. Here the CDR3 reads CAWVPEAGGYTF. As DNA, the CDR3 is TGTGCCTGGGTCCCCGAGGCGGGAGGCTACACCTTC.

The gene calls are TRBV5-6 and TRBJ1-5; 7 bases match TRBD1. Germline CDR1 is SGHDT and CDR2 is YYEEEE. J gave up 0 bases and V 5 bases, and 5 bases lay outside the gene matches. The CDR3 is made up of 15 amino acids. CDR3 DNA sequence: TGTGCCAGCAGTTTAACAGGGGATAGCAATCAGCCCCAGCATTTT. It yields the protein CASSLTGDSNQPQHF.

V and J are TRBV4-2 and TRBJ1-1; 9 bases fit TRBD1. The junction had 13 bases not matched to a gene; V was cut back by 5 bases and J by 3 bases. This CDR3 is built from 17 residues. Germline V gene sequence: CDR1 LGHNA, CDR2 YNFKEQ. The CDR3 here is CASSKVVTGGDYTEAFF. Written as DNA, the CDR3 is TGTGCCAGCAGCAAAGTAGTCACAGGGGGCGATTACACTGAAGCTTTCTTT.

This chain links TRBV7-6 with TRBJ2-1, with TRBD2 as a possible D gene (7 bases). Germline CDR1 and CDR2: SGHVS and FNYEAQ. The CDR3 length is 16 residues. The ends were cut back, 5 bases at V and 5 bases at J, with 19 bases in the middle. CDR3 in amino acids: CASSAAIGGPNNEQFF. The CDR3 DNA is TGTGCCAGCAGCGCGGCAATCGGGGGGCCGAACAATGAGCAGTTCTTC.

This clone appeared a single time. V is TRBV7-2 and J is TRBJ1-1; D ambiguous. The germline V and J ends were trimmed by 1 base and 1 base, with 10 bases remaining between them. The CDR3 spans 15 residues. CDR1 is SGHTA, CDR2 FQGNSA, per germline. This CDR3 is CASSLGGGSNTEAFF. The CDR3 DNA reads as TGTGCCAGCAGCTTAGGGGGAGGGTCGAACACTGAAGCTTTCTTT.

This chain uses TRBV7-2 with TRBJ2-5, with D hard to call. V dropped 2 bases and J dropped 0 bases, with 10 bases sitting between them. CDR3 size: 15 residues. Per the germline V gene, CDR1 is SGHTA and CDR2 is FQGNSA. CDR3 in amino acids: CASSLMGRHQETQYF. CDR3 in DNA: TGTGCCAGCAGCTTAATGGGCAGGCACCAAGAGACCCAGTACTTC.

The genes are TRBV27 and TRBJ2-7, with D hard to call. In germline, CDR1 is MNHEY, CDR2 SMNVEV (reference sequence). V shed 6 bases and J shed 3 bases, with 15 bases lying between them. The CDR3 length is 14 residues. CDR3 DNA: TGTGCCAGCAGGGCAGGCCCCAGGTTCTACGAGCAGTACTTC. Encoded protein: CASRAGPRFYEQYF.

The V and J genes are TRBV7-9 and TRBJ1-1, with D perhaps TRBD1 (6 bases). Trimming cost V 1 base and J 6 bases, with 15 bases left between them. From germline, CDR1 is SEHNR and CDR2 FQNEAQ (reference sequence). There are 15 residues in the CDR3. The chain's CDR3 is CASSLEAGAWAEAFF. Here the CDR3 DNA reads TGTGCCAGCAGCTTAGAGGCAGGGGCTTGGGCTGAAGCTTTCTTT.

This chain joins TRBV10-2 and TRBJ2-3; 9 bases are a match to TRBD2. This CDR3 spans 13 amino acids. CDR1 is WSHSY and CDR2 is SAAADI in the germline V gene. The junction had 13 bases not matched to a gene; V was cut back by 8 bases and J by 13 bases. CDR3 sequence (DNA): TGCGCCAGCTCAGCTAGGGCGGGGGGGAACGAGTATTTT. Residues: CASSARAGGNEYF.

The J gene is TRBJ2-1, the V gene TRBV6-5; 9 nucleotides line up with TRBD2. Per germline, CDR1 MNHEY and CDR2 SVGAGI. The CDR3 spans 15 residues. The ends lost 2 bases at V and 6 bases at J; junction bases unmatched: 5. The CDR3 is CASSYGRGGVNEQFF. The CDR3, as DNA: TGTGCCAGCAGTTACGGGCGGGGGGGCGTCAATGAGCAGTTCTTC.

The chain couples TRBV18 to TRBJ1-1, with TRBD1 matching 7 bases. The CDR3 totals 15 residues. Germline CDR1 and CDR2: KGHSH and LQKENI. With V trimmed by 1 base and J by 0 bases, 2 bases remained unmatched. In DNA, the CDR3 is TGTGCCAGCTCACCACGGGACAGCGTGAACACTGAAGCTTTCTTT. Translation gives CASSPRDSVNTEAFF.

This chain connects TRBV6-5 to TRBJ1-1; TRBD1 agrees at 7 bases. The CDR3 sequence is 14 residues long. Germline V gene data show CDR1 as MNHEY and CDR2 as SVGAGI. V shed 4 bases, J shed 1 base, and the junction held 3 bases outside the gene matches. The chain's CDR3 is CASSLGTANTEAFF. CDR3 DNA sequence: TGTGCCAGCAGTTTGGGGACAGCGAACACTGAAGCTTTCTTT.